This T cell receptor (beta chain) is drawn from a study of cytomegalovirus exposure and HLA in healthy donors. This clone came up a few times. Per the germline V gene, CDR1 is SGHTA and CDR2 is FQGNSA. V lost 5 bases and J 5 bases, leaving 19 bases between the germline ends. The CDR3 sequence is 16 residues long. The PCR contained 60 Vbeta and 13 Jbeta primers. Measured with immunoSEQ multiplex PCR; TCRdb has only the in-frame clones, and not every one. The repertoire has approximately 200,000 clones, 75% to 85% of them found once; the top ten carry approximately 1.5%. The sequenced sample consisted of PBMCs. The TCR was taken from a girl under 18 in good health and CMV-seropositive. This rearrangement joins TRBV7-2 to TRBJ2-1; possible D gene TRBD1, 5 bases. CDR3: CASSMRQGGVDNEQFF. For the CDR3, the DNA is TGTGCCAGCAGCATGCGGCAGGGCGGTGTTGACAATGAGCAGTTCTTC.